At least ten counts were recorded for the clone carrying this TCR beta chain. Its antigen remains unidentified. The read ends 3 residues shy of where the CDR3 ends; the end is completed using the germline J gene. TCRdb's copy holds only in-frame clones and misses some; the assay was immunoSEQ multiplex PCR. Recorded here are 42,000 or so clones, none singletons. This entry comes from a study of T cell clonality in common variable immunodeficiency. Study-wide results and caveats: Reportedly, TCR beta sequences from common variable immunodeficiency showed fewer deletions and N-nucleotide insertions. Compared with controls, CVID subjects had fewer shared TCRbeta clones.

The germline gives CDR1 SQVTM, CDR2 ANQGSEA. V was cut by 6 bases and J by 4 bases, with 13 bases left in between. The CDR3 length is 13 residues. Donors gave roughly 4.5 to 9 ml heparinized peripheral whole blood. The specimen sequenced was peripheral blood mononuclear cells. V usage is TRBV29-1 and J usage is TRBJ1-5; D might be TRBD1 (6 bases). This sequence was found in a person aged 18 to 75 in good health. CDR3: CSVGGARNQPQHF. The sequenced part of the CDR3 DNA is TGCAGCGTGGGGGGGGCGCGGAATCAGCCC. Full variable domain (missing parts from reference TRBV29-1 and TRBJ1-5): SAVISQKPSRDICQRGTSLTIQCQVDSQVTMMFWYRQQPGQSLTLIATANQGSEATYESGFVIDKFPISRPNLTFSTLTVSNMSPEDSSIYLCSVGGARNQPQHFGDGTRLSIL.